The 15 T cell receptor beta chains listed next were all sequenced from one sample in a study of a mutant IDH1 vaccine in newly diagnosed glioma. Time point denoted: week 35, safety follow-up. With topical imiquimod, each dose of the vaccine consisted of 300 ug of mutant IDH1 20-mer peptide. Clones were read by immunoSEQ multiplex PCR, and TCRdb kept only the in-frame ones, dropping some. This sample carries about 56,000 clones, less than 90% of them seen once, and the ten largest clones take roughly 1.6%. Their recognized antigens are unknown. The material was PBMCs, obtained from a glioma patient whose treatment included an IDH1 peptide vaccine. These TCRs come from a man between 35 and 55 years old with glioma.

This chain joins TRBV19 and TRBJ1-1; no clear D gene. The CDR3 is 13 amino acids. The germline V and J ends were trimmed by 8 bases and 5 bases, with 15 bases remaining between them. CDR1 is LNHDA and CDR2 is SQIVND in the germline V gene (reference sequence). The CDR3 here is CASDKGRRTEAFF. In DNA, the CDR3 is TGTGCCAGTGACAAGGGTCGGAGGACTGAAGCTTTCTTT.

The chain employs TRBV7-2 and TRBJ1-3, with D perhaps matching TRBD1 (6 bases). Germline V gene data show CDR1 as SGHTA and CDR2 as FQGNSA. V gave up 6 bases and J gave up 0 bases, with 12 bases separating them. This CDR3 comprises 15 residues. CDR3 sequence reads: CASSSKGGSGNTIYF. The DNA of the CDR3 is TGTGCCAGCAGTTCGAAAGGGGGCTCTGGAAACACCATATATTTT. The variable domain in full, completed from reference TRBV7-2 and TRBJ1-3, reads GAGVSQSPSNKVTEKGKDVELRCDPISGHTALYWYRQSLGQGLEFLIYFQGNSAPDKSGLPSDRFSAERTGGSVSTLTIQRTQQEDSAVYLCASSSKGGSGNTIYFGEGSWLTVV.

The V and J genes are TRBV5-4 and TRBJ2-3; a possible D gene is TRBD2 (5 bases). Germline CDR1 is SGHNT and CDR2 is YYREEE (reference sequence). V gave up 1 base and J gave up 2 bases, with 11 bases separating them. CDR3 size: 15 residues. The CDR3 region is CASSLPGRATDTQYF. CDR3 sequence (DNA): TGTGCCAGCAGCTTGCCTGGGCGGGCCACAGATACGCAGTATTTT.

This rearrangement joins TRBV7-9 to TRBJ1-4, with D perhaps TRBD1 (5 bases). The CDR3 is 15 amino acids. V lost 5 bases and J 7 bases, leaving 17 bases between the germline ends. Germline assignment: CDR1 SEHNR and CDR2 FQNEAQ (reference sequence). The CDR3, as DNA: TGTGCCAGCAGCGAAACCCAGGGCTTGTCTGAAAAACTGTTTTTT. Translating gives CASSETQGLSEKLFF. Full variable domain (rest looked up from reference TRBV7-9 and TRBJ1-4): DTGVSQNPRHKITKRGQNVTFRCDPISEHNRLYWYRQTLGQGPEFLTYFQNEAQLEKSRLLSDRFSAERPKGSFSTLEIQRTEQGDSAMYLCASSETQGLSEKLFFGSGTQLSVL.

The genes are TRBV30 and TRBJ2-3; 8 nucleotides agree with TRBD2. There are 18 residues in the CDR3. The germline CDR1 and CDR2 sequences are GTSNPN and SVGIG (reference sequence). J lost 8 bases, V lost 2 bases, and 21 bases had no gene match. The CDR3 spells CAWSLPIPGLGKIGTQYF. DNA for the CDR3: TGTGCCTGGAGTCTTCCGATTCCGGGACTAGGGAAGATTGGTACGCAGTATTTT.

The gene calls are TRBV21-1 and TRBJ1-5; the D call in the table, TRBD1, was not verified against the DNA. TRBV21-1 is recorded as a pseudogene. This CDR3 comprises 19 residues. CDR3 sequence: CASSGPGSDRGLFDQPQHF. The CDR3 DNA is TGTGCCAGCAGCGGACCTGGGTCGGACAGGGGGCTGTTTGATCAGCCCCAGCATTTT.

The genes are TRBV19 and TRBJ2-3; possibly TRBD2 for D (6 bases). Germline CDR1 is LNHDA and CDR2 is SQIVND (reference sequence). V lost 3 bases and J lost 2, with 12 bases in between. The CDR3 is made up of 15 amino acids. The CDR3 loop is CASSIDGRNTDTQYF. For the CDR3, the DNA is TGTGCCAGTAGTATCGACGGGAGAAACACAGATACGCAGTATTTT.

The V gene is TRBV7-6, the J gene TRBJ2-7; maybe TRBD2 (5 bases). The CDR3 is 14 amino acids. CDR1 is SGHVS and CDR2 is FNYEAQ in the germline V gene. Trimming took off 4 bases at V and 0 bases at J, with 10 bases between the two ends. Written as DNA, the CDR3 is TGTGCCAGCAGCTCTTCCGGACTCTCCTACGAGCAGTACTTC. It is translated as CASSSSGLSYEQYF. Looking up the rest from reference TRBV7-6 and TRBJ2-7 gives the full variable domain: GAGVSQSPRYKVTKRGQDVALRCDPISGHVSLYWYRQALGQGPEFLTYFNYEAQQDKSGLPNDRFSAERPEGSISTLTIQRTEQRDSAMYRCASSSSGLSYEQYFGPGTRLTVT.

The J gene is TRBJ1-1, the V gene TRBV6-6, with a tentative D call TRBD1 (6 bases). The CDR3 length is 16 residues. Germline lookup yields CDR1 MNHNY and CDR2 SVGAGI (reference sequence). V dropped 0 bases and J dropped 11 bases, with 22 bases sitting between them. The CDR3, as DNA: TGTGCCAGCAGTTACTCGAAGGTGCAAGGGGGTAGAGGGGCTTTCTTT. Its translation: CASSYSKVQGGRGAFF.

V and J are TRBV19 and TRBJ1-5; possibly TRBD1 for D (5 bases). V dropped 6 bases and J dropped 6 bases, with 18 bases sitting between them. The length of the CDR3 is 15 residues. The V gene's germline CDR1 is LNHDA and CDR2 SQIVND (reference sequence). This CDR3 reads CASRAGNTRVQPQHF. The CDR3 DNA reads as TGTGCCAGTAGGGCAGGGAATACGCGGGTTCAGCCCCAGCATTTT.

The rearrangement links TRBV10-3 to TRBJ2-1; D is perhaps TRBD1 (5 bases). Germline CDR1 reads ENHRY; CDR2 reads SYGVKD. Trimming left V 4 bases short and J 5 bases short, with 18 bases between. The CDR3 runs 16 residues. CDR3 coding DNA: TGTGCCATCAGTGGTCCCTCGGCAGGGTCAGACAATGAGCAGTTCTTC. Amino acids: CAISGPSAGSDNEQFF.

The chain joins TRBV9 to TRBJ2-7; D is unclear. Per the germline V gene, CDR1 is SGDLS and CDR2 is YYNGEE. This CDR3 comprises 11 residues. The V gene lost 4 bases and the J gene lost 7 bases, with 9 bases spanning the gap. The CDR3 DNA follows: TGTGCCAGCAGCTCCAGTAGGGAGCAGTACTTC. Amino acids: CASSSSREQYF.

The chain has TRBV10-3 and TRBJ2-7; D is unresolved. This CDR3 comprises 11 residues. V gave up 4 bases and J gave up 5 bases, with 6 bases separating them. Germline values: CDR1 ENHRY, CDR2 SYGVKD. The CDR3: CAISASDEQYF. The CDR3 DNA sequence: TGTGCCATCAGTGCATCAGACGAGCAGTACTTC.

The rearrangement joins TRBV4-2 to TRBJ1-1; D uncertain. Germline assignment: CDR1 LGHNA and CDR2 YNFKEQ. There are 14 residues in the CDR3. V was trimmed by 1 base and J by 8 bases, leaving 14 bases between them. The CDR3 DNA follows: TGTGCCAGCAGCCAAGGGTCCGGTTTCGTGGAAGCTTTCTTT. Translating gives CASSQGSGFVEAFF.

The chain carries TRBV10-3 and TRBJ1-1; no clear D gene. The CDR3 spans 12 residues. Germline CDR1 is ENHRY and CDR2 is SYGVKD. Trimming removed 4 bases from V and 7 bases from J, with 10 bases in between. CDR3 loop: CAISGGYIEAFF. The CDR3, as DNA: TGTGCCATCAGTGGAGGGTACATTGAAGCTTTCTTT.